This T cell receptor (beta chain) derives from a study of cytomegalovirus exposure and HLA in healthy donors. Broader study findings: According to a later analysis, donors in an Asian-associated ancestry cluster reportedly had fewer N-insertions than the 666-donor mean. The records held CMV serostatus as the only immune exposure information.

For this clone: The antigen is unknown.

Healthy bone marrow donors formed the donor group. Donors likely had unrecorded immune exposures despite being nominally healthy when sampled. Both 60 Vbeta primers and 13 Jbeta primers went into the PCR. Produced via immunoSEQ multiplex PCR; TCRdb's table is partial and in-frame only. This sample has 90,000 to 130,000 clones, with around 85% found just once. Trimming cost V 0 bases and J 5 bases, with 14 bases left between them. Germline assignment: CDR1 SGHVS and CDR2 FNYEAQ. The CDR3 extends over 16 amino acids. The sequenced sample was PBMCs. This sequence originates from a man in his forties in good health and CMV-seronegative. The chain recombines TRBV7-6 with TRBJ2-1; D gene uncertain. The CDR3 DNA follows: TGTGCCAGCAGCTTAGCGTCGCCTACCATACACAATGAGCAGTTCTTC. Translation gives CASSLASPTIHNEQFF.